The rows below give T cell receptor beta chains drawn from one sample of a study of shared clonotypes between healthy human individuals. TCRdb keeps only in-frame clones here, not all; method: immunoSEQ multiplex PCR. Of some 690,000 clones in the sample, 90% are singletons; the top ten hold 34%. Sequencing was performed on memory CD8+ T cells from PBMCs. Every receptor here comes from a young man in good health. Some clones in this sample may be carry-over from other donors' samples. Both conserved end residues are part of each CDR3. D genes are given only for firm matches.

>TRBD2|TRBJ2-7|TRBV6-1
CASSRGGDYEQYF
TGTGCCAGCAGTCGGGGAGGGGACTACGAGCAGTACTTC
>.|TRBJ2-7|TRBV10-3
CAISDPRGPEQYF
TGTGCCATCAGTGACCCGCGGGGTCCCGAGCAGTACTTC
>.|TRBJ1-4|TRBV7-9
CASSLVGEKLFF
TGTGCCAGCAGCTTAGTCGGTGAAAAACTGTTTTTT
>.|TRBJ1-2|TRBV7-9
CASAVGGVAYGYTF
TGTGCCAGCGCTGTAGGCGGGGTGGCCTATGGCTACACCTTC
>.|TRBJ2-7|TRBV27
CASSLSGRTSDPSSYEQYF
TGTGCCAGCAGTTTATCGGGACGGACGTCCGACCCCAGCTCCTACGAGCAGTACTTC
>TRBD1|TRBJ1-2|TRBV7-9
CASSSGTGKADGYTF
TGTGCCAGCAGCTCCGGGACAGGGAAAGCGGATGGCTACACCTTC
>.|TRBJ2-1|TRBV27
CASSPGYNEQFF
TGTGCCAGCAGTCCCGGGTACAATGAGCAGTTCTTC
>.|TRBJ1-1|TRBV7-9
CASSLPDGNTEAFF
TGTGCCAGCAGCTTACCGGACGGGAACACTGAAGCTTTCTTT
>.|TRBJ2-1|TRBV11-2
CASNEGGNEQFF
TGTGCCAGCAACGAGGGGGGCAATGAGCAGTTCTTC
>.|TRBJ2-7|TRBV7-9
CASSRGPTGPYEQYF
TGTGCCAGCAGCCGAGGGCCCACAGGGCCCTACGAGCAGTACTTC